The sequence of this T cell receptor (beta chain) was determined in a study of beta chain features in type 1 diabetes. Whole-study results and caveats: Resolution of whether HLA type affects TCRB rearrangement was not achieved here. Type 1 diabetes patients had VDJ junctions that carried fewer insertions and more deletions. In all four CD4+ subsets, TCRB CDR3 length was significantly, moderately reduced in type 1 diabetes.

As regards this clone: The antigen is undetermined.

The isolated RNA, all of it, was reverse transcribed, so expressed TCRB transcripts were what got sequenced. Read counts averaged approximately 3.5 million for samples of naive, central memory and regulatory T cells. Assay: immunoSEQ multiplex PCR; the TCRdb copy retains only in-frame clones and omits some. This sample yields roughly 400,000 clones, of which approximately 15% are seen a single time; about 0.04% belongs to the top ten. Trimming removed 3 bases from V and 5 bases from J; junction bases left unmatched: 9. This CDR3 is built from 15 residues. Germline CDR1 is KGHSH and CDR2 is LQKENI. Sample: naive CD4+ T cells from blood. The chain uses TRBV18 and TRBJ1-2, with 7 bases that match TRBD1. The clonotype was recovered from a man aged 25-45 years in good health. The CDR3 DNA sequence: TGTGCCAGCTCACCGGTGGATCAGACAGGGTATGGCTACACCTTC. Residues: CASSPVDQTGYGYTF.